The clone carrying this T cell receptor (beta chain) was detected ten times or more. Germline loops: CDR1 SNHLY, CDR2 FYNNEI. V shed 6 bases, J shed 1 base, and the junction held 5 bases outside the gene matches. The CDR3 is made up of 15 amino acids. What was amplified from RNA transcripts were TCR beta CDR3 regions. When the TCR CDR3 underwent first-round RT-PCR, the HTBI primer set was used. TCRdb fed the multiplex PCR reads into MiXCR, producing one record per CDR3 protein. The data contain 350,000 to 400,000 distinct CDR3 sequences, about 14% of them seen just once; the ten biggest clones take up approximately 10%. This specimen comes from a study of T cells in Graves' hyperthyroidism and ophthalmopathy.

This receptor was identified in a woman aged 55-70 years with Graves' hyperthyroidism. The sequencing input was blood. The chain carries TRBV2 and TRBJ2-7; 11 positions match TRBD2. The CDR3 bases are TGTGCCAGCAGCCGACTAGCGGGACCATCCTACGAGCAGTACTTC. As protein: CASSRLAGPSYEQYF.